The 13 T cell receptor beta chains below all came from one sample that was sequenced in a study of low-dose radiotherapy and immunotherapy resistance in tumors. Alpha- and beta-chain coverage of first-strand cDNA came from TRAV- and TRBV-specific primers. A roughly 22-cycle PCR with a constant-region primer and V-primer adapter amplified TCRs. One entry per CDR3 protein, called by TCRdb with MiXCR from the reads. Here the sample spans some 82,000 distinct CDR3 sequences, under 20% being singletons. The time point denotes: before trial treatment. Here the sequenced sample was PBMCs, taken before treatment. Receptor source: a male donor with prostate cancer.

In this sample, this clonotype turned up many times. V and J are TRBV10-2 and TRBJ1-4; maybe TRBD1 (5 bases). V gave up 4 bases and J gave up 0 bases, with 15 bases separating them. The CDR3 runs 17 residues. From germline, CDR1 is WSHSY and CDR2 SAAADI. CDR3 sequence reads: CASSGAGGRATNEKLFF. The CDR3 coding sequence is TGCGCCAGCAGTGGCGCCGGGGGGAGAGCAACTAATGAAAAACTGTTTTTT.

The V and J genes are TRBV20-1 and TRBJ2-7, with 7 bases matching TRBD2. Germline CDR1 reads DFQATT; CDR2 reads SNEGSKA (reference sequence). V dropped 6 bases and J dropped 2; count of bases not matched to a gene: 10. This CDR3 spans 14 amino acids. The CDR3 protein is CSAPFGGGPYEQYF. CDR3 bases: TGCAGTGCGCCCTTTGGGGGAGGGCCCTACGAGCAGTACTTC.

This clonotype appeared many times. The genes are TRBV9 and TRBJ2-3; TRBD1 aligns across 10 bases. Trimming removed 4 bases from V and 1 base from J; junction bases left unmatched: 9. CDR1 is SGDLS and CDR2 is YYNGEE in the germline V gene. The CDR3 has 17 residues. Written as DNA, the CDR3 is TGTGCCAGCAGCCCGCGGGACAGGGGCCCTGGCACAGATACGCAGTATTTT. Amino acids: CASSPRDRGPGTDTQYF. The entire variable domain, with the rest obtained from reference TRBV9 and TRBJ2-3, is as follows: DSGVTQTPKHLITATGQRVTLRCSPRSGDLSVYWYQQSLDQGLQFLIQYYNGEERAKGNILERFSAQQFPDLHSELNLSSLELGDSALYFCASSPRDRGPGTDTQYFGPGTRLTVL.

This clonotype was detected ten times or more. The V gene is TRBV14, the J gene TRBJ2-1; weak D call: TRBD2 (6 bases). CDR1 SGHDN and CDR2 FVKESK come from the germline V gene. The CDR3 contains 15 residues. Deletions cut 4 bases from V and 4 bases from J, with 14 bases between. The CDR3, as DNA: TGTGCCAGCAGCCCAACCGGGACTGGGTACAATGAGCAGTTCTTC. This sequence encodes CASSPTGTGYNEQFF. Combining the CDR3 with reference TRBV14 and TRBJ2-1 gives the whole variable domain EAGVTQFPSHSVIEKGQTVTLRCDPISGHDNLYWYRRVMGKEIKFLLHFVKESKQDESGMPNNRFLAERTGGTYSTLKVQPAELEDSGVYFCASSPTGTGYNEQFFGPGTRLTVL.

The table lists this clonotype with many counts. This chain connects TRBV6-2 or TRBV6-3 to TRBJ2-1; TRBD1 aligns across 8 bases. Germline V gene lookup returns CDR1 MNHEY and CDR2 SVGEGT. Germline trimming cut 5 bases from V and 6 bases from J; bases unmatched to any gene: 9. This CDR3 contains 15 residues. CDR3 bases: TGTGCCAGCAGTCTACAGGGGGGCTCTGGCAATGAGCAGTTCTTC. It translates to CASSLQGGSGNEQFF.

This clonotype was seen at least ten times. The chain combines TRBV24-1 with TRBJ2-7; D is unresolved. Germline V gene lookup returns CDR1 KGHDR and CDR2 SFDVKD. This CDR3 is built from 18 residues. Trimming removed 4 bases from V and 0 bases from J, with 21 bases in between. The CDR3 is CATSDPNNFPSFSYEQYF. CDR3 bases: TGTGCCACCAGTGACCCAAACAACTTCCCATCTTTCTCCTACGAGCAGTACTTC.

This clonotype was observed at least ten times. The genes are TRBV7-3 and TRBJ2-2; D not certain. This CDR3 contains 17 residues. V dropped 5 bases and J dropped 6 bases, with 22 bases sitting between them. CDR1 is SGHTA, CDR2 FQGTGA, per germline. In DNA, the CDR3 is TGTGCCAGCAGCGCCGTCCCCACCTTAGATCTTTCCGGGGAGCTGTTTTTT. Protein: CASSAVPTLDLSGELFF.

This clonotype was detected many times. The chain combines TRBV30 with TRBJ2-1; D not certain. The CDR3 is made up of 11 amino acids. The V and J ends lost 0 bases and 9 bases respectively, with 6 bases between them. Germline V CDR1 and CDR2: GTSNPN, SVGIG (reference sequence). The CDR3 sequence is CAWSVRFEQFF. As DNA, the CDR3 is TGTGCCTGGAGTGTACGATTTGAGCAGTTCTTC. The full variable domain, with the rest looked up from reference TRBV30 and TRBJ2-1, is SQTIHQWPATLVQPVGSPLSLECTVEGTSNPNLYWYRQAAGRGLQLLFYSVGIGQISSEVPQNLSASRPQDRQFILSSKKLLLSDSGFYLCAWSVRFEQFFGPGTRLTVL.

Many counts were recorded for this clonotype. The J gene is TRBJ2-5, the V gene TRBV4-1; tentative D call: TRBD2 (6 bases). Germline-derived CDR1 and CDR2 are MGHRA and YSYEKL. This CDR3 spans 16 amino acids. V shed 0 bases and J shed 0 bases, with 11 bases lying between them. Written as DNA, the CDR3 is TGCGCCAGCAGCCAAGAGAGTAGCGGTTACCAAGAGACCCAGTACTTC. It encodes CASSQESSGYQETQYF.

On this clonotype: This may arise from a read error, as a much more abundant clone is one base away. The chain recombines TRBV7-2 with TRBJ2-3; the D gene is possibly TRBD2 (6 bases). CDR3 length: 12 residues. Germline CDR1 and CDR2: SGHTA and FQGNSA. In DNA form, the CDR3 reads TGTGCCAGCAGTCCCCCGGGGGATACGCAGAATTTT. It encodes CASSPPGDTQNF. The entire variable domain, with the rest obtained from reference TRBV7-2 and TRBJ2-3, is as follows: GAGVSQSPSNKVTEKGKDVELRCDPISGHTALYWYRQSLGQGLEFLIYFQGNSAPDKSGLPSDRFSAERTGGSVSTLTIQRTQQEDSAVYLCASSPPGDTQNFGPGTRLTVL.

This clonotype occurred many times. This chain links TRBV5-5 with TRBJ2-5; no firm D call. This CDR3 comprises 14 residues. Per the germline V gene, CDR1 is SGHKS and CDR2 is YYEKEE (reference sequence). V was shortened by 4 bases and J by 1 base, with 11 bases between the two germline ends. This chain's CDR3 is CASSPVGSQETQYF. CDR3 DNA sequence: TGTGCCAGCAGCCCCGTAGGCAGCCAAGAGACCCAGTACTTC.

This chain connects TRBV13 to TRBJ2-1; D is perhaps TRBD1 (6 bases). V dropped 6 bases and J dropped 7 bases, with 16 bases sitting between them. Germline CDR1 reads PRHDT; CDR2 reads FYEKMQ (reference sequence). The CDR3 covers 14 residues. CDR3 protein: CASSEVRGKNEQFF. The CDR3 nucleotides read TGTGCCAGCAGTGAGGTCAGGGGTAAGAATGAGCAGTTCTTC.

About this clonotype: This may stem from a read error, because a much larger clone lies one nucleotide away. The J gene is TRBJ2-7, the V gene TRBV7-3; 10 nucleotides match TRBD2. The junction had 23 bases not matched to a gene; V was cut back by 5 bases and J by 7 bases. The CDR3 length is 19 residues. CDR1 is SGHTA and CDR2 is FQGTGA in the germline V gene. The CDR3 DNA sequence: TGTGCCAGCAGCCACAAGGTAGCGGGAGGTTCTCGGGGTAACAATGAGCAGTACTTC. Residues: CASSHKVAGGSRGNNEQYF.